The clone carrying this T cell receptor (beta chain) has more than one count but fewer than ten. Its antigen remains unknown. These data belong to a study of CD8+CD57+ T cells in acquired aplastic anemia. Overall study results and limits: Patients and controls had in common twenty-nine CD8+ CDR3 sequences.

The patients chosen for sequencing had shown expansion of CD8+CD57+ cells (detected by flow cytometry). Patients had not yet gotten any therapy when their blood was taken for sampling. CDR3 length equals 13 residues. V lost 5 bases to trimming and J lost 2 bases, with 12 bases between them. Germline assignment: CDR1 DFQATT and CDR2 SNEGSKA (reference sequence). Profiles of TCR beta VDJ and CDR3 were generated from a genomic DNA template. A single record per CDR3 protein comes from TCRdb applying MiXCR to the reads. This sample has about 470,000 distinct CDR3 sequences, with around 30% found just once.

V gene TRBV20-1 combines with J gene TRBJ1-1, with D possibly TRBD1 on 5 matching bases. The receptor's source is a human donor with aplastic anemia. Material: sorted CD4+, CD8+, or CD8+CD57+ T cells (not recorded which) from PBMCs. This CDR3 reads CSAPMTVNTEAFF. The CDR3 nucleotides are TGCAGTGCTCCTATGACAGTCAACACTGAAGCTTTCTTT.